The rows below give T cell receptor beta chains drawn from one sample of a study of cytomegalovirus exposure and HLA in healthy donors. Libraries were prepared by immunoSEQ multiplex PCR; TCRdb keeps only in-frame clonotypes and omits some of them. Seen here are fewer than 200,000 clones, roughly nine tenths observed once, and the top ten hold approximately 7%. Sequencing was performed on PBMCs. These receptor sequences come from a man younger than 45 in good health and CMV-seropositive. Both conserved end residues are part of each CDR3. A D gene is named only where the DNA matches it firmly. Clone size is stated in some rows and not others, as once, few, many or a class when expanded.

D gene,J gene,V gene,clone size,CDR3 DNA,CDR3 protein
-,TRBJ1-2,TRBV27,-,TGTGCCAGCAGGGGGGTTCCGGGTGGCTACACCTTC,CASRGVPGGYTF
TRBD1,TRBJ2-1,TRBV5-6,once,TGTGCCAGCAGCTTAGGGGGCGGGTACAATGAGCAGTTCTTC,CASSLGGGYNEQFF
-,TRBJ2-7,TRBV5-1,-,TGCGCCAGCAGCTTAGGAGATTCCCTCGAGCAGTACTTC,CASSLGDSLEQYF
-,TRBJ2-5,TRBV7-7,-,TGTGCCAGCAGCTTAGGGGCAGCGCAAGAGACCCAGTACTTC,CASSLGAAQETQYF
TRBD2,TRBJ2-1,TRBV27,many,TGTGCCAGCAGCCACCTGGCTAGCGGGAGTAGGGATGAGCAGTTCTTC,CASSHLASGSRDEQFF
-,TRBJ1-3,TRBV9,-,TGTGCCAGCAGCGTAGGAGGGTACACTGGAAACACCATATATTTT,CASSVGGYTGNTIYF
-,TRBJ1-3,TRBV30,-,TGTGCCTGGAGTAATACAGTGTACGGAAACACCATATATTTT,CAWSNTVYGNTIYF
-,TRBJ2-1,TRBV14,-,TGTGCCAGCAGTCTGAGCGGGTCGTGGTCCTACAATGAGCAGTTCTTC,CASSLSGSWSYNEQFF
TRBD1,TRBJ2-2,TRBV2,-,TGTGCCAGCAGTGAGCGGACAGGGGGCACGGACACCGGGGAGCTGTTTTTT,CASSERTGGTDTGELFF
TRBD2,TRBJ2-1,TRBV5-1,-,TGCGCCAGCAGCTTGGTGGGACTAGCGGGAGTCTACAATGAGCAGTTCTTC,CASSLVGLAGVYNEQFF
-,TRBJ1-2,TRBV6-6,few,TGTGCCAGCAGTTACGAACAGGTCCCCCTCTCTTATGGCTACACCTTC,CASSYEQVPLSYGYTF
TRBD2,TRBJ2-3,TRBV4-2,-,TGTGCCAGCAGCCAAGATCCCCTAGCGGACGGGGAAGATACGCAGTATTTT,CASSQDPLADGEDTQYF
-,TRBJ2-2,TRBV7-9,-,TGTGCCAGCAGCACGGGAGTTTCATCGGCCGGGGAGCTGTTTTTT,CASSTGVSSAGELFF
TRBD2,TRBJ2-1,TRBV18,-,TGTGCCAGCTCACCACTAGCGGGAGGAGACAATGAGCAGTTCTTC,CASSPLAGGDNEQFF
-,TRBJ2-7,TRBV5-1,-,TGCGCCAGCAGCTTTACGGTTGACAGTTACGAGCAGTACTTC,CASSFTVDSYEQYF
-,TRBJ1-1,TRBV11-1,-,TGTGCCAGCAGCTTAGAAGTTCAGGACACTGAAGCTTTCTTT,CASSLEVQDTEAFF
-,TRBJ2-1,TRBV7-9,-,TGTGCCAGCAGGTTTGGAGGGAGTAATGAGCAGTTCTTC,CASRFGGSNEQFF
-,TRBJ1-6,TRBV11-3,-,TGTGCCAGCAGCTACAGCTCCTATAATTCACCCCTCCACTTT,CASSYSSYNSPLHF
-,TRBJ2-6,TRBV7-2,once,TGTGCCAGCAGCTTAGTAGGTCGAGGCTCTGGGGCCAACGTCCTGACTTTC,CASSLVGRGSGANVLTF
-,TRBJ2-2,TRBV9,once,TGTGCCAGCAGCCCCCAGGGTAGCGGGAACACCGGGGAGCTGTTTTTT,CASSPQGSGNTGELFF
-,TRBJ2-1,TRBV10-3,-,TGTGCCATCAGTGAGAGAACGGCGGGAAATGAGCAGTTCTTC,CAISERTAGNEQFF
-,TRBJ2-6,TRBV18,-,TGTGCCAGCTCACCGGGGAACTCTGGGGCCAACGTCCTGACTTTC,CASSPGNSGANVLTF
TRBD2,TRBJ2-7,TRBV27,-,TGTGCCAGCAGTTTACGGGGGGCCTACGAGCAGTACTTC,CASSLRGAYEQYF
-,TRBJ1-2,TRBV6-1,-,TGTGCCAGCAGTGAATTGGACCGATTGGGCGGCTACACCTTC,CASSELDRLGGYTF
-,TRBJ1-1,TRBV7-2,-,TGTGCCAGCAGCTTACGGCCCACTTCCGAGGCTTTCTTT,CASSLRPTSEAFF
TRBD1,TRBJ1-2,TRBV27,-,TGTGCCAGTCGGGGGCAGGGGGCGCGTGGCTACACCTTC,CASRGQGARGYTF
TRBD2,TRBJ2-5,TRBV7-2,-,TGTGCCAGCAGCTTAGTGCTAGCGGGGGGTCAGAAGACCCAGTACTTC,CASSLVLAGGQKTQYF
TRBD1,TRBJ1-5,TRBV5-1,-,TGCGCCAGCAGCTTGGGGGGACAGGGTTCACAGCCCCAGCATTTT,CASSLGGQGSQPQHF
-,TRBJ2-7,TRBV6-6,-,TGTGCCAGCAGCCTCGGACTCTCAAGCTCCTACGAGCAGTACTTC,CASSLGLSSSYEQYF
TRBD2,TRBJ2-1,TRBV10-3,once,TGTGCCATCAGCGAAAGCGGGAGGGCCCCCAATGAGCAGTTCTTC,CAISESGRAPNEQFF
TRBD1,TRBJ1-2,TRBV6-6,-,TGTGCCAGCAGCACCGGGACAGGGAGTAGCTACACCTTC,CASSTGTGSSYTF